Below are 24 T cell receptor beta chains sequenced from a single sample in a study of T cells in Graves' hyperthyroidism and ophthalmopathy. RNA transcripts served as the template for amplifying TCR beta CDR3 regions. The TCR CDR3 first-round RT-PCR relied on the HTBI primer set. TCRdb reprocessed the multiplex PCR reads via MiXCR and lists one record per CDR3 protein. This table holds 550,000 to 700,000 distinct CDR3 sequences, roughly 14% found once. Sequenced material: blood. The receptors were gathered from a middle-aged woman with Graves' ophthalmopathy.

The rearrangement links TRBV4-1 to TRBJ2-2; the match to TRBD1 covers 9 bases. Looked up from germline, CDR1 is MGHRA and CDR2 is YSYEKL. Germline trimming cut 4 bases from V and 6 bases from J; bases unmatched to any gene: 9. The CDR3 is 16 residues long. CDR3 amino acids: CASSPTGDRESGELFF. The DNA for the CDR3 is TGCGCCAGCAGCCCCACCGGGGACAGGGAGTCCGGGGAGCTGTTTTTT.

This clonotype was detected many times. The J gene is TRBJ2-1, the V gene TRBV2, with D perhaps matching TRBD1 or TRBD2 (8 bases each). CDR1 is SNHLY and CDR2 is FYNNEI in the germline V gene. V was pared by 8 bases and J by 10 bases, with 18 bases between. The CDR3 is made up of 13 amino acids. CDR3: CASRISGDREQFF. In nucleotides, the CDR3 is TGTGCCAGCCGAATTAGCGGGGACAGGGAGCAGTTCTTC.

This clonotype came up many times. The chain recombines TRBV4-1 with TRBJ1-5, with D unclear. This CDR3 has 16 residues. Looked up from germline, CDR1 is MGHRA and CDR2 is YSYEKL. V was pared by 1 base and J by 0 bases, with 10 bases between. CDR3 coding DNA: TGCGCCAGCAGCCAAGTGGATCGGGGTAGCAATCAGCCCCAGCATTTT. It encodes CASSQVDRGSNQPQHF.

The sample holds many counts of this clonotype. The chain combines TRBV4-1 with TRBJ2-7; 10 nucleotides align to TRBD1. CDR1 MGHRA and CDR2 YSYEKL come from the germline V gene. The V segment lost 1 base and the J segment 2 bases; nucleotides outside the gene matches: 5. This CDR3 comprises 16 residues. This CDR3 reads CASSQGGTGAPYEQYF. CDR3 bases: TGCGCCAGCAGCCAAGGGGGGACAGGGGCCCCCTACGAGCAGTACTTC.

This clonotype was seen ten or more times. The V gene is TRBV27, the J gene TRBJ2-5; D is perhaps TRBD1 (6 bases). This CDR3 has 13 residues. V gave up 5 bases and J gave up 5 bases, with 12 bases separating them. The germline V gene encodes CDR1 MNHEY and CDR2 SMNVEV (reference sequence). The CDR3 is CASSADRWETQYF. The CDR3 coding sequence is TGTGCCAGCAGTGCGGACAGATGGGAGACCCAGTACTTC.

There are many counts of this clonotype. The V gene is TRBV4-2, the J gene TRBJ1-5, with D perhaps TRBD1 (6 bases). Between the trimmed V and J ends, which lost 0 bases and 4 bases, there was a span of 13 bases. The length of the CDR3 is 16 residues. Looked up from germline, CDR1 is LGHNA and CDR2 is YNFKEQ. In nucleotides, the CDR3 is TGTGCCAGCAGCCAAGATGGAACAGGGAGAAATCAGCCCCAGCATTTT. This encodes CASSQDGTGRNQPQHF.

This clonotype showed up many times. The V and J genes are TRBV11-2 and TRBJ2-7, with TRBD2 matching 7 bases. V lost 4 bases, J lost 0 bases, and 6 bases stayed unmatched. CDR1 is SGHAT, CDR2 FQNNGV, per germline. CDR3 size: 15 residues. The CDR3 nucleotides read TGTGCCAGCAGCTACCTGGGCGGGAGCTCCTACGAGCAGTACTTC. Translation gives CASSYLGGSSYEQYF.

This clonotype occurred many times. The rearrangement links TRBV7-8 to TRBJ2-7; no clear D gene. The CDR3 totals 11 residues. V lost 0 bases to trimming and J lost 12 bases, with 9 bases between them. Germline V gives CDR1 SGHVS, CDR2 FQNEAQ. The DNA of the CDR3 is TGTGCCAGCAGCTTAGCCGAGGAAAGGTACTTC. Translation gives CASSLAEERYF.

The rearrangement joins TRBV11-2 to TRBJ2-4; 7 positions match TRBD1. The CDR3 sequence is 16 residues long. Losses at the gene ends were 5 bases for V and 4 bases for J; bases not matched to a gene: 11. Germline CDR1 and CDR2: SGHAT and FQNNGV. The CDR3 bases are TGTGCCAGCAGCACCCGGGACAGACCCTTAAAAAACATTCAGTACTTC. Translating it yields CASSTRDRPLKNIQYF.

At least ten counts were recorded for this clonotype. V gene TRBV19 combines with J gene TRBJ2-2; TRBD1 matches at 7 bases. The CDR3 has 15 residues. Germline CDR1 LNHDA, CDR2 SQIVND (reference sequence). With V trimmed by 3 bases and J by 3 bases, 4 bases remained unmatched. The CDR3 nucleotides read TGTGCCAGTAGTATTCAGACAGGGCACACCGGGGAGCTGTTTTTT. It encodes CASSIQTGHTGELFF.

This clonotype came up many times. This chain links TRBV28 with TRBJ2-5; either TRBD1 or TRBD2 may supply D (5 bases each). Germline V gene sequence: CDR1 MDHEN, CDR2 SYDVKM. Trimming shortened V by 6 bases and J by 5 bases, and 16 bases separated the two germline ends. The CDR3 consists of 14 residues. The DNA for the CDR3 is TGTGCCAGCAGGCAACCGGGACCCGTGGAGACCCAGTACTTC. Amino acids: CASRQPGPVETQYF.

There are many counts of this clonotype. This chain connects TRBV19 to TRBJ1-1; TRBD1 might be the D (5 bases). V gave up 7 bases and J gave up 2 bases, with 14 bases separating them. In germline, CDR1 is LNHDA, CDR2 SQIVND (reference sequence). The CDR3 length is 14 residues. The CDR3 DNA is TGTGCCAGTAAAGGAGGGGCGGTCAACACTGAAGCTTTCTTT. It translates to CASKGGAVNTEAFF. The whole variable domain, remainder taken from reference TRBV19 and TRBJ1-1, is DGGITQSPKYLFRKEGQNVTLSCEQNLNHDAMYWYRQDPGQGLRLIYYSQIVNDFQKGDIAEGYSVSREKKESFPLTVTSAQKNPTAFYLCASKGGAVNTEAFFGQGTRLTVV.

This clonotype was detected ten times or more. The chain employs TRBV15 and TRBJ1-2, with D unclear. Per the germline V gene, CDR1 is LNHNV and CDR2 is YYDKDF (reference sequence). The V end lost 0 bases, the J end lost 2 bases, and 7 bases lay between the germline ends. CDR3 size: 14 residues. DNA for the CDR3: TGTGCCACCAGCAGAGATATAGTGAACTATGGCTACACCTTC. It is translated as CATSRDIVNYGYTF.

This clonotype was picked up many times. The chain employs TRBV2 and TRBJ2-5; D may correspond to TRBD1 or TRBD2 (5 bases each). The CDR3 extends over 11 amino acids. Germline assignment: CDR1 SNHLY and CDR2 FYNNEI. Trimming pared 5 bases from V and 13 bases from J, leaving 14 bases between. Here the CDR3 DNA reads TGTGCCAGCAGTTCTAACCCGGGGACGTACTTC. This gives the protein CASSSNPGTYF.

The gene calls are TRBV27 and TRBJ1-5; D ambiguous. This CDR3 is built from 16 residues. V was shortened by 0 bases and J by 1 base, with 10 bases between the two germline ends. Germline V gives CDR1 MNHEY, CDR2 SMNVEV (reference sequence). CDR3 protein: CASSLSPGLSNQPQHF. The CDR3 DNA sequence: TGTGCCAGCAGTTTATCCCCGGGGTTAAGCAATCAGCCCCAGCATTTT.

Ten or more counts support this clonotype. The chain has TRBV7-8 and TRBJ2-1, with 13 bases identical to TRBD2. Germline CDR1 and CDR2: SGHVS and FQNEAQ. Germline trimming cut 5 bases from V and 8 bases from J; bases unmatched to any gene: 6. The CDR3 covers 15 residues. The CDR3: CASSMGLAGMDEQFF. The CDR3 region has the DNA TGTGCCAGCAGCATGGGACTAGCGGGAATGGATGAGCAGTTCTTC. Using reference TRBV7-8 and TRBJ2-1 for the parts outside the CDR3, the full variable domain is GAGVSQSPRYKVAKRGQDVALRCDPISGHVSLFWYQQALGQGPEFLTYFQNEAQLDKSGLPSDRFFAERPEGSVSTLKIQRTQQEDSAVYLCASSMGLAGMDEQFFGPGTRLTVL.

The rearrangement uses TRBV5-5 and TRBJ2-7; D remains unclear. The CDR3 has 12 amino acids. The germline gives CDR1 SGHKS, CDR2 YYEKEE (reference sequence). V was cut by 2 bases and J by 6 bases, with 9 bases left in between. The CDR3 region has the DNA TGTGCCAGCAGCTTCCAATTCTCCGAGCAGTACTTC. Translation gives CASSFQFSEQYF.

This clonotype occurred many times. The DNA for the CDR3 is TGCAGCGTTGAAGGTAGCGCCCGGGGGCTCTATGGCTACACCTTC. It translates to CSVEGSARGLYGYTF. This chain joins TRBV29-1 and TRBJ1-2; the D gene is possibly TRBD1 (6 bases). Trimming took 1 base from V and 4 from J, leaving 16 bases between them. The CDR3 runs 15 residues. From germline, CDR1 is SQVTM and CDR2 ANQGSEA.

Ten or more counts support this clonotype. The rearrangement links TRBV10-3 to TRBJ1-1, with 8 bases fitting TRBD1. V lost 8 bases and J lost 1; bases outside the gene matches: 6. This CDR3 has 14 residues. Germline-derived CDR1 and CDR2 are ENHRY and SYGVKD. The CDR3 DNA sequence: TGTGCCATCGGGCCAGGGGGCCGGAACACTGAAGCTTTCTTT. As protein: CAIGPGGRNTEAFF.

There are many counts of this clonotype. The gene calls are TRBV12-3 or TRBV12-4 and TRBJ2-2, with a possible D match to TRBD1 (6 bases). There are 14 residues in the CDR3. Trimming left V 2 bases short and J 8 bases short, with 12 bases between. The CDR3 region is CASSLSGVIGELFF. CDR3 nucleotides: TGTGCCAGCAGTTTATCAGGGGTTATAGGGGAGCTGTTTTTT.

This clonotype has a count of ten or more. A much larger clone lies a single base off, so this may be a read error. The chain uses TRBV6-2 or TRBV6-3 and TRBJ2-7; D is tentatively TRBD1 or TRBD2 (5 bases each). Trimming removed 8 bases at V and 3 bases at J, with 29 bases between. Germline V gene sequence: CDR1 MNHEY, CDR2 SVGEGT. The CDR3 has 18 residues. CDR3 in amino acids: CASQRWDGKDLRNYEQYF. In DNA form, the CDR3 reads TGTGCCAGCCAGAGATGGGACGGAAAGGACCTACGTAACTACGAGCAGTACTTC.

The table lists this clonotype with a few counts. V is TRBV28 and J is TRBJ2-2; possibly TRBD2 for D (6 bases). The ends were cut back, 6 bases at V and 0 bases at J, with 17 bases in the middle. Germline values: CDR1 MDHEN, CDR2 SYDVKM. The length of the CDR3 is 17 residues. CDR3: CASSPASVITNTGELFF. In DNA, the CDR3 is TGTGCCAGCAGCCCGGCTAGCGTTATAACGAACACCGGGGAGCTGTTTTTT.

The chain's CDR3 is CSGLYNEQFF. The DNA for the CDR3 is TGCAGCGGGCTGTACAATGAGCAGTTCTTC. This chain links TRBV20-1 with TRBJ2-1; D call uncertain. The V gene's germline CDR1 is DFQATT and CDR2 SNEGSKA (reference sequence). The CDR3 sequence is 10 residues long.

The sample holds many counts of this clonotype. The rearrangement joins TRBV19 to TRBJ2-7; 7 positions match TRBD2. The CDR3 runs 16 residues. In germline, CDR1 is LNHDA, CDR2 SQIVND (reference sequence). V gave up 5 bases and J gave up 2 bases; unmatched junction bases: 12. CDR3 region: CASSLVAGDLPYEQYF. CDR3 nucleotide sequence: TGTGCCAGTAGTCTCGTAGCGGGCGACCTCCCCTACGAGCAGTACTTC.